The 30 T cell receptor beta chains below all came from one sample that was sequenced in a study of blood T cells in healthy people across ages. Alongside a J-beta primer mix, a sample-barcoded 5' primer served in a second PCR lasting 7 to 11 cycles. TCRdb recomputed calls from the 5' RACE reads with MiXCR, one row per CDR3 protein. The data show hundreds of thousands of distinct CDR3 sequences, about 34% seen once. The material sequenced was blood. The receptor set was obtained from a man in his late teens or twenties in good health.

As for this clonotype: A much larger clone is a single base away; this may be a read error. The chain links TRBV7-8 to TRBJ2-7, with D possibly matching TRBD2 (6 bases). The J call may not be correct, given that the DNA end is closer to TRBJ2-5. Germline assignment: CDR1 SGHVS and CDR2 FQNEAQ. This CDR3 has 14 residues. The CDR3 DNA is TGTACCAGCAGCTTATGGGCAGGGAGGGAGACCCAGTACTTC. This encodes CTSSLWAGRETQYF.

This clonotype was counted between two and nine times. The chain couples TRBV6-2 or TRBV6-3 to TRBJ2-4, with no clear D. V shed 1 base and J shed 6 bases, with 10 bases lying between them. Germline CDR1 and CDR2: MNHEY and SVGEGT. This CDR3 comprises 14 residues. CDR3: CASSYWGRLNIQYF. The DNA for the CDR3 is TGTGCCAGCAGTTACTGGGGTCGACTAAACATTCAGTACTTC.

The chain employs TRBV7-2 and TRBJ2-1, with 7 bases that match TRBD2. V was clipped by 5 bases and J by 7 bases; unmatched bases: 14. The germline V gene has CDR1 SGHTA and CDR2 FQGNSA. The CDR3 extends over 16 amino acids. The CDR3 sequence: CASSPSGWGLPNEQFF. The DNA of the CDR3 is TGTGCCAGCAGCCCCTCTGGGTGGGGACTACCAAATGAGCAGTTCTTC. Looking up the rest from reference TRBV7-2 and TRBJ2-1 gives the full variable domain: GAGVSQSPSNKVTEKGKDVELRCDPISGHTALYWYRQSLGQGLEFLIYFQGNSAPDKSGLPSDRFSAERTGGSVSTLTIQRTQQEDSAVYLCASSPSGWGLPNEQFFGPGTRLTVL.

Remarks on this clonotype: One end of the junction varies from germline; a read error may be responsible. This CDR3 reads CASSFRQGLNTLYF. The DNA for the CDR3 is TGCGCCAGCAGCTTCAGACAGGGGTTAAACACCCTATATTTT. The chain employs TRBV5-5 and TRBJ1-3, with 8 nucleotides matching TRBD1. CDR1 SGHKS and CDR2 YYEKEE come from the germline V gene (reference sequence). This CDR3 contains 14 residues.

J is TRBJ2-3 and V is TRBV3-1; D gene unclear. Germline CDR1 reads LGHDT; CDR2 reads YNNKEL (reference sequence). The germline V and J ends were trimmed by 4 bases and 5 bases, with 7 bases remaining between them. The CDR3 totals 12 residues. CDR3 residues: CASSPHVDTQYF. DNA of the CDR3: TGTGCCAGCAGCCCCCACGTAGATACGCAGTATTTT.

In this sample, this clonotype turned up a few times. This sequence joins TRBV6-6 and TRBJ1-4, with unresolved D. V shed 7 bases and J shed 7 bases, with 7 bases lying between them. The CDR3 totals 11 residues. Germline CDR1 is MNHNY and CDR2 is SVGAGI (reference sequence). The CDR3 DNA reads as TGTGCCAGCACCCCCGGTGAAAAACTGTTTTTT. Protein product: CASTPGEKLFF.

The chain is built from TRBV7-3 and TRBJ2-3; perhaps TRBD1 as D (6 bases). V lost 5 bases, J lost 2 bases, and 14 bases lay in between. CDR3 length: 15 amino acids. Germline values: CDR1 SGHTA, CDR2 FQGTGA. The CDR3 loop reads CASSPGTYPTDTQYF. The CDR3 DNA sequence: TGTGCCAGCAGCCCCGGGACATACCCCACAGATACGCAGTATTTT.

With regard to this clonotype: Relative to the germline gene, one junction end is altered; a read error may explain this. The chain combines TRBV7-9 with TRBJ2-1, with TRBD1 identical over 7 bases. Per germline, CDR1 SEHNR and CDR2 FQNEAQ (reference sequence). The CDR3 is 13 residues long. CDR3: CASTPGTVNEQFF. The CDR3 DNA sequence: TGCGCCAGCACCCCAGGGACAGTTAATGAGCAGTTCTTC.

This clonotype was seen many times. This chain joins TRBV29-1 and TRBJ2-5; D is possibly TRBD2 (5 bases). CDR1 and CDR2 from the germline V gene are SQVTM and ANQGSEA. CDR3 length: 12 residues. V dropped 8 bases and J dropped 4 bases, with 14 bases sitting between them. DNA of the CDR3: TGCAGCATTAGCGATGTAGGAGAGACCCAGTACTTC. Translated, it gives CSISDVGETQYF. Full variable domain (remainder filled in from reference TRBV29-1 and TRBJ2-5): SAVISQKPSRDICQRGTSLTIQCQVDSQVTMMFWYRQQPGQSLTLIATANQGSEATYESGFVIDKFPISRPNLTFSTLTVSNMSPEDSSIYLCSISDVGETQYFGPGTRLLVL.

V is TRBV5-6 and J is TRBJ2-2, with 7 bases matching TRBD1. The trim removed 4 bases at V and 5 bases at J, leaving 8 bases unmatched. Germline lookup yields CDR1 SGHDT and CDR2 YYEEEE. The CDR3 totals 15 residues. As DNA, the CDR3 is TGTGCCAGCAGCCCGGGACAGCCGATAACCGGGGAGCTGTTTTTT. It is translated as CASSPGQPITGELFF.

This clonotype was picked up many times. Written as DNA, the CDR3 is TGTGCCAGCAGTACCATCCGGGACAGGGGATCTAATGAGCAGTTCTTC. Its protein product is CASSTIRDRGSNEQFF. The chain joins TRBV27 to TRBJ2-1; TRBD1 matches at 10 bases. Germline V lookup: CDR1 MNHEY, CDR2 SMNVEV (reference sequence). The CDR3 totals 16 residues. The J segment lost 7 bases and the V segment lost 5 bases, leaving 11 bases of the junction unmatched.

This clonotype appeared many times. The chain employs TRBV20-1 and TRBJ2-7; TRBD1 might be the D (6 bases). The CDR3 has 12 amino acids. CDR1 is DFQATT and CDR2 is SNEGSKA in the germline V gene (reference sequence). Trimming stripped 4 bases from V and 0 bases from J, with 7 bases between. The DNA of the CDR3 is TGCAGTGCTACCAGGGGCTCCTACGAGCAGTACTTC. This translates into CSATRGSYEQYF.

The sample holds many counts of this clonotype. This chain connects TRBV7-2 to TRBJ2-7; TRBD2 is a possible D gene (5 bases). From germline, CDR1 is SGHTA and CDR2 FQGNSA. V shed 7 bases and J shed 0 bases, with 13 bases lying between them. This CDR3 has 14 amino acids. For the CDR3, the DNA is TGTGCCAGCAAAAAGGACTGGAACTCCTACGAGCAGTACTTC. Translation gives CASKKDWNSYEQYF.

As to this clonotype: At one of its ends the junction is not consistent with the germline gene, which may arise from a read error. The V and J genes are TRBV7-3 and TRBJ1-1; a weak D match, TRBD1 (5 bases). This CDR3 has 14 residues. Germline CDR1 reads SGHTA; CDR2 reads FQGTGA. The CDR3 coding sequence is TGTGCCAGCAGCCCCGGGAACAGGAACACTGAAGTTTTCTTT. This sequence encodes CASSPGNRNTEVFF.

This clonotype was seen repeatedly, ten times or more. The chain uses TRBV7-9 and TRBJ1-1; tentatively, D is TRBD1 (5 bases). CDR1 is SEHNR and CDR2 is FQNEAQ in the germline V gene (reference sequence). The CDR3 has 12 residues. V gave up 1 base and J gave up 6 bases, with 6 bases separating them. Written as DNA, the CDR3 is TGTGCCAGCAGCTTAGTCAGGGCTGAAGCTTTCTTT. Its translation: CASSLVRAEAFF.

This clonotype was recorded many times. The chain links TRBV4-3 to TRBJ1-4; D unclear. Germline V gene sequence: CDR1 LGHNA, CDR2 YSLEER. There are 15 residues in the CDR3. V was clipped by 3 bases and J by 4 bases, with 12 bases between them. The CDR3 nucleotides are TGCGCCAGCAGCCAGGGCCCCGGACGTAATGAAAAACTGTTTTTT. Protein sequence: CASSQGPGRNEKLFF.

This clonotype was counted once. The chain carries TRBV15 and TRBJ2-6, with 10 nucleotides matching TRBD2. Germline V lookup: CDR1 LNHNV, CDR2 YYDKDF (reference sequence). The CDR3 covers 22 residues. The V and J ends lost 0 bases and 5 bases, in that order; junction bases with no gene match: 19. Here the CDR3 reads CATSRDLAVFATSGSRANVLTF. The DNA of the CDR3 is TGTGCCACCAGCAGAGATCTAGCGGTATTTGCGACTAGCGGGTCTAGGGCCAACGTCCTGACTTTC.

This clonotype occurred a few times. The chain couples TRBV14 to TRBJ1-2; no firm D call. The length of the CDR3 is 13 residues. V shed 4 bases and J shed 7 bases, with 13 bases lying between them. From germline, CDR1 is SGHDN and CDR2 FVKESK. The chain's CDR3 is CASSRTSARGYTF. CDR3 coding DNA: TGTGCCAGCAGCCGCACCTCTGCGCGTGGCTACACCTTC.

The chain links TRBV6-6 to TRBJ2-7; 13 bases agree with TRBD2. V shed 2 bases, J shed 5 bases, and the junction held 15 bases outside the gene matches. This CDR3 is 19 amino acids long. Germline loops: CDR1 MNHNY, CDR2 SVGAGI (reference sequence). In DNA form, the CDR3 reads TGTGCCAGCAGTTACCGACTAGCGGGGGGCCAAACCGACCGCAACGAGCAGTACTTC. It encodes CASSYRLAGGQTDRNEQYF.

This clonotype was counted a few times. The CDR3 is CASSVSFRPTNTGELFF. The CDR3 DNA is TGTGCCAGCAGCGTTAGTTTCAGGCCAACGAACACCGGGGAGCTGTTTTTT. The chain links TRBV9 to TRBJ2-2, with no clear D. CDR3 length equals 17 residues. Germline CDR1 reads SGDLS; CDR2 reads YYNGEE. Trimming left V 2 bases short and J 0 bases short, with 14 bases between.

The CDR3 is CASSDGWVAEAFF. CDR3 nucleotides: TGTGCCAGCAGTGATGGGTGGGTCGCTGAAGCTTTCTTT. V is TRBV6-1 and J is TRBJ1-1, with D unclear. This CDR3 is built from 13 residues. Trimming pared 3 bases from V and 6 bases from J, leaving 11 bases between. Germline-derived CDR1 and CDR2 are MNHNS and SASEGT.

This chain uses TRBV21-1 with TRBJ2-7; the listed D gene, TRBD1, was not tested against the DNA. TRBV21-1 is designated a pseudogene. The CDR3 loop spans 16 amino acids. The CDR3 protein is CASSPSRGQGDNEQYF. The CDR3 coding sequence is TGTGCCAGCAGCCCCTCTCGGGGACAGGGGGACAATGAGCAGTACTTC.

V gene TRBV9 combines with J gene TRBJ2-1; TRBD1 agrees at 9 bases. The CDR3 sequence is 16 residues long. V trimming: 0 bases; J trimming: 8 bases; junction bases outside the gene matches: 9. Per the germline V gene, CDR1 is SGDLS and CDR2 is YYNGEE. The CDR3: CASSVDGTGFTYEQFF. The CDR3, as DNA: TGTGCCAGCAGCGTAGATGGGACAGGGTTTACCTATGAGCAGTTCTTC.

This clonotype has only a few counts. The V call is TRBV20-1, the J call TRBJ2-7; the D is unclear. Trimming shortened V by 7 bases and J by 2 bases, and 24 bases separated the two germline ends. Germline V gene data show CDR1 as DFQATT and CDR2 as SNEGSKA (reference sequence). The CDR3 loop spans 16 amino acids. Here the CDR3 reads CSELHSPLTATYEQYF. The CDR3 DNA follows: TGCAGTGAATTACATTCTCCCCTAACAGCTACCTACGAGCAGTACTTC.

The chain has TRBV7-6 and TRBJ2-3; 7 nucleotides agree with TRBD2. The V segment lost 2 bases and the J segment 5 bases; nucleotides outside the gene matches: 10. This CDR3 contains 16 residues. Germline V gene sequence: CDR1 SGHVS, CDR2 FNYEAQ. CDR3: CASSLWASGRRDTQYF. The CDR3 DNA follows: TGTGCCAGCAGCTTATGGGCTAGCGGTAGAAGAGATACGCAGTATTTT.

The DNA of the CDR3 is TGTGCCAGCAGCCAAGGCGGACAGGGGGGATTTATCGCAGATACGCAGTATTTT. It is translated as CASSQGGQGGFIADTQYF. The J gene is TRBJ2-3, the V gene TRBV14; TRBD1 agrees at 10 bases. J lost 4 bases, V lost 1 base, and 11 bases had no gene match. CDR1 and CDR2 (germline): SGHDN, FVKESK. This CDR3 comprises 18 residues.

Comments on this clonotype: One junction end does not reproduce the germline sequence, and a read error may be involved. This chain joins TRBV28 and TRBJ2-3; 8 positions match TRBD2. The V gene's germline CDR1 is MDHEN and CDR2 SYDVKM. There are 14 residues in the CDR3. Here the CDR3 reads CLTLRRGGTDTQYF. The CDR3 DNA sequence: TGCCTCACTCTCCGGCGGGGGGGCACAGATACGCAGTATTTT.

This chain connects TRBV5-1 to TRBJ2-1; D is unresolved. Per the germline V gene, CDR1 is SGHRS and CDR2 is YFSETQ. CDR3 length: 15 residues. V dropped 0 bases and J dropped 6 bases, with 13 bases sitting between them. CDR3 DNA: TGCGCCAGCAGCTTGGACCGGGCGAAATCCAATGAGCAGTTCTTC. Translating gives CASSLDRAKSNEQFF.

This clonotype was counted once. The chain joins TRBV9 to TRBJ2-4; D possibly corresponds to TRBD2 (6 bases). The J call could be wrong; TRBJ2-7 is a better fit for the DNA end. The V gene's germline CDR1 is SGDLS and CDR2 YYNGEE. The CDR3 sequence is 15 residues long. The CDR3 nucleotides read TGTGCCAGCAGCGGCAGAGGAGGGATGGCATACGAGCAGTACTTC. Protein sequence: CASSGRGGMAYEQYF.

A few counts support this clonotype. The rearrangement links TRBV6-5 to TRBJ1-1; D remains ambiguous. The CDR3 covers 11 residues. V was pared by 8 bases and J by 11 bases, with 15 bases between. Per germline, CDR1 MNHEY and CDR2 SVGAGI. CDR3 amino acids: CASVTARRAFF. The DNA of the CDR3 is TGTGCCAGCGTTACGGCCCGGCGGGCTTTCTTT.